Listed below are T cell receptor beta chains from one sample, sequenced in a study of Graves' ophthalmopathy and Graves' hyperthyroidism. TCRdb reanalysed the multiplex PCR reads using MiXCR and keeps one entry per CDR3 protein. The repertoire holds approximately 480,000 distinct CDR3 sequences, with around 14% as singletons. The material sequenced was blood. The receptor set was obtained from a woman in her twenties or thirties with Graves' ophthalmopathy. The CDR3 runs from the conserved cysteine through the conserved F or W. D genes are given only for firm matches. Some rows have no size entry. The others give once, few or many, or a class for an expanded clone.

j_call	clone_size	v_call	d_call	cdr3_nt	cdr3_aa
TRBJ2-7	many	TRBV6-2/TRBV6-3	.	TGTGCCAGCATCAAACGTGGCGGCCTCTCCTACGAGCAGTACTTC	CASIKRGGLSYEQYF
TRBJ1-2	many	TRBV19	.	TGTGCCAGTAGCCCACTCTCTAACTATGGCTACACCTTC	CASSPLSNYGYTF
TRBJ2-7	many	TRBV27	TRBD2	TGTGCCAGCATCCCGAGCGGGAGCTCGGGGGAGCAGTACTTC	CASIPSGSSGEQYF
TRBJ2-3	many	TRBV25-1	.	TGTGCCAGCAGTGAATCGGAGACATTAGATACGCAGTATTTT	CASSESETLDTQYF
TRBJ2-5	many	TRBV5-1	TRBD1	TGCGCCAGCAGCCTAACAGGGGGCGCCCAAGAGACCCAGTACTTC	CASSLTGGAQETQYF
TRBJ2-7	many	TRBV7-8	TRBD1	TGTGCCAGCCGAGGGGGACAGGGGTCCTACGAGCAGTACTTC	CASRGGQGSYEQYF
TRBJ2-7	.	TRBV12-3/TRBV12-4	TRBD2	TGTGCCAGCAGTCCGGGACTAACGACCTACGAGCAGTACTTC	CASSPGLTTYEQYF
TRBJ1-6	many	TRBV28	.	TGTGCCAGCAGTTTATTTTTTCACCCCGACGTTTTTGAGACAGAAAGCTCCTATAATTCACCCCTCCACTTT	CASSLFFHPDVFETESSYNSPLHF
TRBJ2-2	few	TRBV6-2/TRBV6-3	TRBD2	TGTGCCAGCAGGCTGACAACGGGACTAGCGGGAAGGAACACCGGGGAGCTGTTTTTT	CASRLTTGLAGRNTGELFF
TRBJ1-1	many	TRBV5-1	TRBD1	TGCGCCAGCAGCCTAACGACAGGGCTGGGACCTGAAGCTTTCTTT	CASSLTTGLGPEAFF
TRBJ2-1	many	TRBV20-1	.	TGCAGTGCTAGAGACCCCGGGACTTATAGCTCCTACAATGAGCAGTTCTTC	CSARDPGTYSSYNEQFF
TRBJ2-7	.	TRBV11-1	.	TGTGCCAGCAGCTTACGAAAGGCGGGGGCGCCCTACGAGCAGTACTTC	CASSLRKAGAPYEQYF
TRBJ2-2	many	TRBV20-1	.	TGCAGTGCTGGACCAGGGGCGACAAACACCGGGGAGCTGTTTTTT	CSAGPGATNTGELFF
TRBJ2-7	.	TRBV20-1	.	TGCAGTGCTAGGGCAGACTACTACGAGCAGTACTTC	CSARADYYEQYF
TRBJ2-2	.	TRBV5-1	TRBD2	TGCGCCACCCACGGTAGCGGGAGTTCGGGCACCGGGGAGCTGTTTTTT	CATHGSGSSGTGELFF
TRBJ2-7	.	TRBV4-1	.	TGCGCCAGCAGCCAAGGAGGGTCCTTTTACGAGCAGTACTTC	CASSQGGSFYEQYF